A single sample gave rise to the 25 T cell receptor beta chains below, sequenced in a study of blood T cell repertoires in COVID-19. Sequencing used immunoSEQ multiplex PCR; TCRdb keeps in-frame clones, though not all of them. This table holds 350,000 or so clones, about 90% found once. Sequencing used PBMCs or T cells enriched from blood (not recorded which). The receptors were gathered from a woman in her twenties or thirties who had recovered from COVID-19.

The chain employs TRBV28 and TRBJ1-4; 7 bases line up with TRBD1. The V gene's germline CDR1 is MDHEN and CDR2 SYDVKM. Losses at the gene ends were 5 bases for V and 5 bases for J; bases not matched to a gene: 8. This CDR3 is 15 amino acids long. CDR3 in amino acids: CASSTIGQVNEKLFF. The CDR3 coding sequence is TGTGCCAGCAGTACGATCGGACAGGTGAATGAAAAACTGTTTTTT.

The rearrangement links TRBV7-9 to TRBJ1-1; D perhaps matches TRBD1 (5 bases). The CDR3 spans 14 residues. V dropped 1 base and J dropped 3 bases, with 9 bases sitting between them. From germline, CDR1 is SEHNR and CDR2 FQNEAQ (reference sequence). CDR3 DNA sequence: TGTGCCAGCAGCTTAGGGGGCGGGGACACTGAAGCTTTCTTT. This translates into CASSLGGGDTEAFF.

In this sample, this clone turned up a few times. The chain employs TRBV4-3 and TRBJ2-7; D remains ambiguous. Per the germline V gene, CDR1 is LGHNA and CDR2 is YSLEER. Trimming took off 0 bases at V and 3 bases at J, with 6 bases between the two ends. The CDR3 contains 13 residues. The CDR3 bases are TGCGCCAGCAGCCAAGATCCCCACTACGAGCAGTACTTC. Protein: CASSQDPHYEQYF.

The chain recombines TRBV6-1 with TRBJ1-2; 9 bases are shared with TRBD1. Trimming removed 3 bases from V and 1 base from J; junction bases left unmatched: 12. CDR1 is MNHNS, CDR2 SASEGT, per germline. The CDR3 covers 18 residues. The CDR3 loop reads CASSDRQGVQPRNYGYTF. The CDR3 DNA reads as TGTGCCAGCAGTGACAGACAGGGGGTCCAGCCACGTAACTATGGCTACACCTTC.

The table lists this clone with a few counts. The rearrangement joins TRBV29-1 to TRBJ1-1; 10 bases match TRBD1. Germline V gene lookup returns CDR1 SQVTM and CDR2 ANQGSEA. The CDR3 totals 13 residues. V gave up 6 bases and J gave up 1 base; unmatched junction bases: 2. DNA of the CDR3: TGCAGCGTGGGGGACAGGGGGAACACTGAAGCTTTCTTT. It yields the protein CSVGDRGNTEAFF.

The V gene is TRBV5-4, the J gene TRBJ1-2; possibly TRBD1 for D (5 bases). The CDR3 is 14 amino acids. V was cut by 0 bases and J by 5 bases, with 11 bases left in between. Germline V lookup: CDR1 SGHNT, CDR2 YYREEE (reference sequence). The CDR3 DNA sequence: TGTGCCAGCAGCTTGGTCGACAGAGAATATGGCTACACCTTC. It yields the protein CASSLVDREYGYTF.

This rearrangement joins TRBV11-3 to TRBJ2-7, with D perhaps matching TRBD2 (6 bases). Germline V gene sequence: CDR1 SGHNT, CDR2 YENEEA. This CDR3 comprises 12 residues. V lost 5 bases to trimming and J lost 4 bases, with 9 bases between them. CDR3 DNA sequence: TGTGCCAGCAGCGACGGAGGGTACGAGCAGTACTTC. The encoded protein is CASSDGGYEQYF.

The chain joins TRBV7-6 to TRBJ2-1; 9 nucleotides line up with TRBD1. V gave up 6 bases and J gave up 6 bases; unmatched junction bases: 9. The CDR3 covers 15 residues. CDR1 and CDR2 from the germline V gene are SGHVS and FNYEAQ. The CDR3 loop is CASRPGQGRGNEQFF. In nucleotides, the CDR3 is TGTGCCAGCAGACCGGGACAGGGACGCGGCAATGAGCAGTTCTTC.

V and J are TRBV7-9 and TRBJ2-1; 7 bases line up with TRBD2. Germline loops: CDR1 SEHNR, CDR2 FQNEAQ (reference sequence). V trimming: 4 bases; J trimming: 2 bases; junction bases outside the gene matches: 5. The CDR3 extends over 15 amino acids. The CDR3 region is CASSSVGGTYNEQFF. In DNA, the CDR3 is TGTGCCAGCAGCTCGGTGGGGGGGACCTACAATGAGCAGTTCTTC. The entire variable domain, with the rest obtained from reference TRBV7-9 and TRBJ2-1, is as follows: DTGVSQNPRHKITKRGQNVTFRCDPISEHNRLYWYRQTLGQGPEFLTYFQNEAQLEKSRLLSDRFSAERPKGSFSTLEIQRTEQGDSAMYLCASSSVGGTYNEQFFGPGTRLTVL.

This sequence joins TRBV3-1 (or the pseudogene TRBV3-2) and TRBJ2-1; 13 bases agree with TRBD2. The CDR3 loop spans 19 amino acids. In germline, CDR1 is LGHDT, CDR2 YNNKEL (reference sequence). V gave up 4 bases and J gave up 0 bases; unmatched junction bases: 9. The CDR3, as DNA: TGTGCCAGCAGCCTTTTACTAGCGGGGGGGCTTACCTCCTACAATGAGCAGTTCTTC. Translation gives CASSLLLAGGLTSYNEQFF.

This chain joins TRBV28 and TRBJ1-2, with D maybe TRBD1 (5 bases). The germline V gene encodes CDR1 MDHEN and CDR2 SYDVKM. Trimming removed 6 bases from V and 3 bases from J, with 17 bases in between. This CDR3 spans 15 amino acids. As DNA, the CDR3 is TGTGCCAGCAGCCGGGGGGGACGAAGGGACTATGGCTACACCTTC. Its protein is CASSRGGRRDYGYTF.

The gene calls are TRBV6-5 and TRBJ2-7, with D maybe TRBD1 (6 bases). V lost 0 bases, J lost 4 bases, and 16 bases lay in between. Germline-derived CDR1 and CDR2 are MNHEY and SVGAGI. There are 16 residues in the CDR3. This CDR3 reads CASSYSADSRPYEQYF. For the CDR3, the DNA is TGTGCCAGCAGTTACTCGGCGGACAGCAGACCTTACGAGCAGTACTTC.

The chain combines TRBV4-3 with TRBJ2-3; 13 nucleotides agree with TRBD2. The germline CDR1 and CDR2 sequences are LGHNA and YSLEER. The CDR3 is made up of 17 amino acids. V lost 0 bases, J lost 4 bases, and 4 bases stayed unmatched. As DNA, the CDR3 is TGCGCCAGCAGCCAAGAACGGACTAGCGGGGGAGCAGATACGCAGTATTTT. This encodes CASSQERTSGGADTQYF.

CDR3 coding DNA: TGCGCCAGCAGCTCTACAGGACAGAGCTCCTACAATGAGCAGTTCTTC. Residues: CASSSTGQSSYNEQFF. The chain joins TRBV5-1 to TRBJ2-1, with D possibly being TRBD1 (6 bases). V was pared by 3 bases and J by 0 bases, with 13 bases between. CDR1 and CDR2 from the germline V gene are SGHRS and YFSETQ. This CDR3 has 16 residues.

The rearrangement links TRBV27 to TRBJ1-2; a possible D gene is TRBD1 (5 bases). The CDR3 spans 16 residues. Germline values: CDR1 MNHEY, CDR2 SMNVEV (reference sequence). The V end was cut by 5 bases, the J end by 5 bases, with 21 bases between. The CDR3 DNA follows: TGTGCCAGCAGTACCACACCCCCCAGGGCGGGGTATGGCTACACCTTC. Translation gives CASSTTPPRAGYGYTF.

The DNA for the CDR3 is TGTGCCAGCAGCTTAGGACAGCAGAACGGGGAGCTGTTTTTT. It translates to CASSLGQQNGELFF. The J gene is TRBJ2-2, the V gene TRBV7-9, with D possibly TRBD1 on 5 matching bases. This CDR3 has 14 residues. V lost 1 base to trimming and J lost 7 bases, with 10 bases between them. The germline gives CDR1 SEHNR, CDR2 FQNEAQ (reference sequence).

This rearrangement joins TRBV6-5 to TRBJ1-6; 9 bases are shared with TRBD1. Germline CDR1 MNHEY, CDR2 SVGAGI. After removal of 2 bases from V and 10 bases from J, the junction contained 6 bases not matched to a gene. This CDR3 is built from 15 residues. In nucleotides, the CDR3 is TGTGCCAGCAGTTACGCACAGGGGGCTCTGTCACCCCTCCACTTT. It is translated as CASSYAQGALSPLHF.

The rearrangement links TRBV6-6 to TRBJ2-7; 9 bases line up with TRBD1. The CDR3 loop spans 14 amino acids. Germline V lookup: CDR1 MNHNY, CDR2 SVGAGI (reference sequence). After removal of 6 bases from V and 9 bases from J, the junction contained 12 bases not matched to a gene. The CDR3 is CASRTGQGAFGQYF. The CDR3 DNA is TGTGCCAGCAGAACGGGACAGGGTGCCTTCGGGCAGTACTTC.

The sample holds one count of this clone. CDR3 in amino acids: CAISESRTGSNQPQHF. In DNA, the CDR3 is TGTGCCATCAGTGAGTCGAGGACAGGGAGCAATCAGCCCCAGCATTTT. This chain joins TRBV10-3 and TRBJ1-5, with TRBD1 matching 8 bases. This CDR3 has 16 residues. CDR1 and CDR2 (germline): ENHRY, SYGVKD. J lost 1 base, V lost 0 bases, and 2 bases had no gene match.

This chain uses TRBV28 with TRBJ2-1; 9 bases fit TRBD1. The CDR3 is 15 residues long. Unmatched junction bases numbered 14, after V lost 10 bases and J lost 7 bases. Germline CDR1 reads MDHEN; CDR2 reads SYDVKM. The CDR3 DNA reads TGTGCCACCACAGCCCCCCACAGGGGGCCGAATGAGCAGTTCTTC. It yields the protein CATTAPHRGPNEQFF.

CDR3 residues: CASSEARYEQYF. CDR3 bases: TGTGCCAGCAGTGAAGCGCGGTACGAGCAGTACTTC. This sequence joins TRBV2 and TRBJ2-7; no firm D call. Germline values: CDR1 SNHLY, CDR2 FYNNEI. Between the trimmed V and J ends, which lost 0 bases and 4 bases, there was a span of 4 bases. The CDR3 has 12 residues.

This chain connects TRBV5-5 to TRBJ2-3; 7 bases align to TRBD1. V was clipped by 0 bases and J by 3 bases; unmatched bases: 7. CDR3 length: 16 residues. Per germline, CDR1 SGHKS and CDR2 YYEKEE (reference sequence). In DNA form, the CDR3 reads TGTGCCAGCAGCTTGGGTCCGACAGGGTCGACAGATACGCAGTATTTT. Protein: CASSLGPTGSTDTQYF.

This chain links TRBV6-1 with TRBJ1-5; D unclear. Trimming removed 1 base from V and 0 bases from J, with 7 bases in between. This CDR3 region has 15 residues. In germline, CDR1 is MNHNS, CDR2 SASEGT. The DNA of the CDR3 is TGTGCCAGCAGTGAAGGAGGGTTTAGCAATCAGCCCCAGCATTTT. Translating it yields CASSEGGFSNQPQHF.

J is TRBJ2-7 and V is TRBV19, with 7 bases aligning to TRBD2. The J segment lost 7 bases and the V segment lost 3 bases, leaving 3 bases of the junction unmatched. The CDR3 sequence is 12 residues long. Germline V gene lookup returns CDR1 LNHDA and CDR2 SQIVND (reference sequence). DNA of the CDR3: TGTGCCAGTAGTATGGGAGGGCCGGAGCAGTACTTC. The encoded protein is CASSMGGPEQYF. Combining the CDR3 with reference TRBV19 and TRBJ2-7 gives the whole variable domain DGGITQSPKYLFRKEGQNVTLSCEQNLNHDAMYWYRQDPGQGLRLIYYSQIVNDFQKGDIAEGYSVSREKKESFPLTVTSAQKNPTAFYLCASSMGGPEQYFGPGTRLTVT.

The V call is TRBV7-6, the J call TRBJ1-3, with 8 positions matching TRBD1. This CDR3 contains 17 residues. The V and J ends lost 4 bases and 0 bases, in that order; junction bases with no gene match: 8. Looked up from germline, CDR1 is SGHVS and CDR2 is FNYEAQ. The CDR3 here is CASSSGTGRISGNTIYF. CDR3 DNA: TGTGCCAGCAGCTCGGGGACAGGCCGTATCTCTGGAAACACCATATATTTT.